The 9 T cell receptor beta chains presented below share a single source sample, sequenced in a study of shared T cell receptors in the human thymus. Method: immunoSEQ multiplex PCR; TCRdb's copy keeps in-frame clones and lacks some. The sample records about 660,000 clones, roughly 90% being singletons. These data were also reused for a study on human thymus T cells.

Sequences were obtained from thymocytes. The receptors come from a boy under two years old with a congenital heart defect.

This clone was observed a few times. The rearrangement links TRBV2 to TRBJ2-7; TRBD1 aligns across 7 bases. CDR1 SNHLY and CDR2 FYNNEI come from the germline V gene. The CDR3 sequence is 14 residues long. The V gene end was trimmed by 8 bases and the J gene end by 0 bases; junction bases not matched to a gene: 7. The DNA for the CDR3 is TGTGCCAGCGGGGTAGACAGGGTCTCCTACGAGCAGTACTTC. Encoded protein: CASGVDRVSYEQYF.

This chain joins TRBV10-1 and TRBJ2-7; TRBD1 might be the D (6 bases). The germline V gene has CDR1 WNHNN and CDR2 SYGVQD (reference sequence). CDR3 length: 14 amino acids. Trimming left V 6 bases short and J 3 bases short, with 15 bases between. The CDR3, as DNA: TGCGCCAGCAGCCCCGACAGGTTTTGCTACGAGCAGTACTTC. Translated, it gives CASSPDRFCYEQYF.

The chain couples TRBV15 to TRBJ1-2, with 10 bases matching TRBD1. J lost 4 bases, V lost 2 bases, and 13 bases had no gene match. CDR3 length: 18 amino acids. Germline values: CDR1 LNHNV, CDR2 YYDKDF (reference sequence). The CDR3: CATSRPRDRGGLGYGYTF. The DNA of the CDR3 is TGTGCCACCAGCAGACCCCGGGACAGGGGAGGTTTAGGCTATGGCTACACCTTC.

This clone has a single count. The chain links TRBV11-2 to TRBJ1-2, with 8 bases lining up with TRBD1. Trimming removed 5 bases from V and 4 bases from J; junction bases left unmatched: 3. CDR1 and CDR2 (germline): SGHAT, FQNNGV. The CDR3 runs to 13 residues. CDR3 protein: CASSPDRGYGYTF. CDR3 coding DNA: TGTGCCAGCAGCCCTGACAGGGGCTATGGCTACACCTTC. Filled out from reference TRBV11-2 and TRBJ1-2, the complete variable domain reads EAGVAQSPRYKIIEKRQSVAFWCNPISGHATLYWYQQILGQGPKLLIQFQNNGVVDDSQLPKDRFSAERLKGVDSTLKIQPAKLEDSAVYLCASSPDRGYGYTFGSGTRLTVV.

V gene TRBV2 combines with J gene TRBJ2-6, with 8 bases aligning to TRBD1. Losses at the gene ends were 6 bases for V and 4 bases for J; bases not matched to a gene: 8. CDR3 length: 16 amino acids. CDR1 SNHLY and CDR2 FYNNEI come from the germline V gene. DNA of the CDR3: TGTGCCAGCAGGAGAAATCAGGGGGCAGGGGCCAACGTCCTGACTTTC. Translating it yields CASRRNQGAGANVLTF.

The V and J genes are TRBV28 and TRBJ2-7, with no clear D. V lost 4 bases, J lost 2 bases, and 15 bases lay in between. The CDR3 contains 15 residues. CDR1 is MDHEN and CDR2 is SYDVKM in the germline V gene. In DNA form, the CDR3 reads TGTGCCAGCAGTTCGGGTCTGGCCAGTGCCTACGAGCAGTACTTC. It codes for CASSSGLASAYEQYF.

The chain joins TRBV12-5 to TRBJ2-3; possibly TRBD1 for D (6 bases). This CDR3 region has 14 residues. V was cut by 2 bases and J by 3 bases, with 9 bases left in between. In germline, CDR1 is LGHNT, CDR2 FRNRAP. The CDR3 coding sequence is TGTGCTAGTGGTTTGAACAGGGTTACAGATACGCAGTATTTT. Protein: CASGLNRVTDTQYF.

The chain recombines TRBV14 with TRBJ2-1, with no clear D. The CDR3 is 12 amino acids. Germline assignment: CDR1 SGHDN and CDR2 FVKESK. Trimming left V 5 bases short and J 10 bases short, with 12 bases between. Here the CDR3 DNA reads TGTGCCAGCAGCGCCCGATCCGGGGAGCAGTTCTTC. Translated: CASSARSGEQFF.

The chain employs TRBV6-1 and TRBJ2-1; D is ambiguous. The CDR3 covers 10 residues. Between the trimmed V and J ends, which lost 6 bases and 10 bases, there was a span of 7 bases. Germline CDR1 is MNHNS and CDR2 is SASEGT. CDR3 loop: CASRKEEQFF. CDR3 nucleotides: TGTGCCAGCAGGAAAGAGGAGCAGTTCTTC.